This record covers a single TCR beta chain. In this sample, this clonotype turned up many times. Its antigen is unknown. Base qualities are not at hand, and no much larger clone is one base apart. CDR1 and CDR2 (SGHDT, YYEEEE) derive from the germline V gene. The CDR3 has 15 amino acids, counting the end cysteine and phenylalanine. Just the 45-base CDR3 DNA is kept, in frame starting at base 1. V is cut by 2 bases and J by 3 bases, and the space between the germline ends is 13 bases. These data are taken from a study of T-cell memory formation after mild COVID-19 (dated by TCRdb to the early 2020s). For the study in its entirety: Most TCR sequence clusters were specific to one of the two donors. In a couple of donors, T-cell clones that expanded and contracted after mild COVID-19 were followed by sequencing TCRalpha and TCRbeta repertoires longitudinally. Two young, previously healthy adult volunteers made up the cohort, one male and one female. Summary of the overall study and its limitations: Contracting CD4+ clones appeared mostly in the CM and EM memory subsets, whereas CD8+ clones were enriched in EMRA. SARS-CoV-2 specificity of the second-wave clones peaking on day 37 was not confirmed. Clones that contracted from day 15 to 85 showed balanced CD4/CD8 phenotypes, whereas a second wave of clones that expanded from day 15 to 37 leaned towards CD4+. Only a couple of mild cases were covered by the study, and larger cohorts that include severe cases with pre-infection samples were considered necessary. Some responding clones were detected in pre-infection memory, which suggested that pre-existing cross-reactive memory T cells had joined the SARS-CoV-2 response.

The listed sequencing device is Illumina NovaSeq 6000. cDNA libraries for TCRalpha and TCRbeta were prepared by 5'RACE using constant-segment primers, with sample barcodes and unique molecular identifiers added. Trizol reagent was used to extract RNA from every sample. The libraries were amplified in two PCR steps, and the second step added a second sample barcode and Illumina TruSeq adapters. Sequencing of the libraries was done on an Illumina NovaSeq, producing 2 x 150 bp paired-end reads. The authors' pipeline ran thus. The reads were demultiplexed and collapsed into UMI-guided consensus sequences using migec v1.2.7. With mixcr v2.1.11, UMI consensuses were aligned to TRA and TRB V and J templates and assembled into clonotypes. A clonotype was counted as expanded or contracted only when both edgeR and NoisET called the clonotype significant, with the noise models trained on biological replicates. For edgeR calls, a false discovery rate-adjusted p below 0.01 and a log2 fold-change threshold of 1 were applied. As an exploratory analysis of dynamics, max-normalized trajectories of the 1000 most abundant clonotypes were examined with PCA combined with hierarchical clustering. The CD4 or CD8 phenotype of responding clones was assigned using the separately sequenced CD4+ and CD8+ repertoires. TCRdb reran the public reads through fastp at Q25 and MiXCR, keeping productive beta chains. Entries that share a CDR3 protein sequence are merged under the most common genes and DNA. V and J calls and clone size were set by TCRdb, not the authors. The table for this sample lists just under 350,000 distinct CDR3 sequences; over 10% of them were counted only once. Together, the top ten hold 20% to 25% of the sample.

Ficoll-Paque density gradient centrifugation was the method used to isolate PBMCs. Source material: PBMCs or a T cell subset sorted from them (not recorded which). The rearrangement combines TRBV5-6 with TRBJ2-3; no D gene can be assigned with confidence. This clonotype originated in a man between 18 and 29 years old who had mild COVID-19 (a few samples of this study predate the infection). The sample titles of this study are shuffled in the database, so cell type and time point are left out; the donor was told from shared clones. The nucleotide sequence reads TGTGCCAGCAGCTTTGAGACACTACTTACAGATACGCAGTATTTT. It translates to CASSFETLLTDTQYF.